The present T cell receptor beta chain was sequenced within a study of cytomegalovirus exposure and HLA in healthy donors. Study background: A subsequent analysis reported that the 120 validation repertoires were produced on the same platform that had also been used for the 666 first-cohort repertoires. The study, taken as a whole, reports: In vitro experiments confirmed that three CMV-associated chains were specific for CMV antigens. Most TCR sequences proved rare, with some public TCRs found in many donors. In the 120 validation repertoires, a later analysis found that first-cohort TCR clusters tended to co-occur.

On this clone: Its antigen is currently unknown.

The CDR3 is made up of 13 amino acids. V was shortened by 8 bases and J by 4 bases, with 14 bases between the two germline ends. The germline V gene encodes CDR1 MDHEN and CDR2 SYDVKM. The table came from immunoSEQ multiplex PCR; TCRdb's copy has only in-frame clones and leaves some out. This table holds approximately 220,000 clones, around 87% found once. The V gene is TRBV28, the J gene TRBJ1-1, with no clear D. Sequencing used PBMCs. This TCR came from a man aged 18 to 29 in good health and CMV-seronegative. The CDR3 protein is CASSQRQVTEAFF. The CDR3 bases are TGTGCCAGCTCCCAGAGACAAGTCACTGAAGCTTTCTTT.